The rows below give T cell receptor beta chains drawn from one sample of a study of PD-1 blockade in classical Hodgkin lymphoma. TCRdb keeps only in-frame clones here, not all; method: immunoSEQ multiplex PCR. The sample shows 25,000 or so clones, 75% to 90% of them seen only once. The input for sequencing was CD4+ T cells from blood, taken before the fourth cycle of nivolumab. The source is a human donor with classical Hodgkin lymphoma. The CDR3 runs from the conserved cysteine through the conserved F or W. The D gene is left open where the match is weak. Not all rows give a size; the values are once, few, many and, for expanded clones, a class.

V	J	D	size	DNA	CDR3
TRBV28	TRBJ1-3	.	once	TGTGCCAGCAGCTGGGGGCAGGGCTCTGGAAACACCATATATTTT	CASSWGQGSGNTIYF
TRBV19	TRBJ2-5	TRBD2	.	TGTGCCAGTAGTGTCAGCGGGAAGGGGACCCAGTACTTC	CASSVSGKGTQYF
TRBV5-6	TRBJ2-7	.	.	TGTGCCAGCAGCTTGGCACAGGGCGACGAGCAGTACTTC	CASSLAQGDEQYF
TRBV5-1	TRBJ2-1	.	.	TGCGCCAGCACCCGGACGGGGGTAGGCAATGAGCAGTTCTTC	CASTRTGVGNEQFF
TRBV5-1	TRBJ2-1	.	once	TGCGCCAGCCGACCGGACTCTTCGAGCTCCTACAATGAGCAGTTCTTC	CASRPDSSSSYNEQFF
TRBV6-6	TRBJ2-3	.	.	TGTGCCAGCAGTGGCCACGCGGGGGATACGCAGTATTTT	CASSGHAGDTQYF
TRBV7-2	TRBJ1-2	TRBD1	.	TGTGCCAGCAGCTTAGAGTCAGGGGGGAACTATGGCTACACCTTC	CASSLESGGNYGYTF
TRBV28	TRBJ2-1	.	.	TGTGCCAGCAGGATAGCAGGGTATGAGCAGTTCTTC	CASRIAGYEQFF
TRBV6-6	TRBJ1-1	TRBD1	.	TGTGCCAGCAGCCCAGGGGGGGGGAACACTGAAGCTTTCTTT	CASSPGGGNTEAFF
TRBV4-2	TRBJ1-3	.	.	TGTGCCAGCAGCCAAGATAGGGTGAGCTCTGGAAACACCATATATTTT	CASSQDRVSSGNTIYF
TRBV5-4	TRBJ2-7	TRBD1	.	TGTGCCAGCAGCTTGGCCGGGACAGGGTCGGGCTACGAGCAGTACTTC	CASSLAGTGSGYEQYF
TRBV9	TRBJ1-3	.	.	TGTGCCAGCAGCGTCGGGACATTTGACACCATATATTTT	CASSVGTFDTIYF
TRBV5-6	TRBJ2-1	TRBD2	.	TGTGCCAGCAGCTCCATAAGCGGGAGCTCCTACAATGAGCAGTTCTTC	CASSSISGSSYNEQFF
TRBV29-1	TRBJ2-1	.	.	TGCAGCGCCGGGGGTGGAGCCCCGAAATACAATGAGCAGTTCTTC	CSAGGGAPKYNEQFF
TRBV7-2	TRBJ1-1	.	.	TGTGCCAGCAGCTTCAATTTTGGGGCACCCTGGCAGGGAGCTTTCTTT	CASSFNFGAPWQGAFF
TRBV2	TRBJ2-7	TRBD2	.	TGTGCCAGCGCATTAGCGGGAAGGCCCTCAGGGTCCTCCTACGAGCAGTACTTC	CASALAGRPSGSSYEQYF
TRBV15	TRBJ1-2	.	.	TGTGCCACCAGCAGAGATGGTGGGGGCTTTGGCTACACCTTC	CATSRDGGGFGYTF
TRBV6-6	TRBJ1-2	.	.	TGTGCCAGCAGTCCAACAGAAGACTGGTTGGGCTACACCTTC	CASSPTEDWLGYTF
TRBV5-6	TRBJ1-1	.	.	TGTGCCAGCAGCTTGGTGCAGGGCTCGCGGGTGAGCGTGAACACTGAAGCTTTCTTT	CASSLVQGSRVSVNTEAFF
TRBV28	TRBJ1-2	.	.	TGTGCCAGCAGTTTACAGGCGAATGGCTACACCTTC	CASSLQANGYTF
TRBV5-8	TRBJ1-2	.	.	TGTGCCAGCAGCTTGGCAGGGGCAGGAGGCTACACCTTC	CASSLAGAGGYTF
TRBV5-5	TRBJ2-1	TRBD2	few	TGTGCCAGCAGCCGAGGACTAGCTGACAATGAGCAGTTCTTC	CASSRGLADNEQFF
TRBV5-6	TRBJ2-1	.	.	TGTGCCAGCGGCGCAAGGAGGGCTTCCTACAATGAGCAGTTCTTC	CASGARRASYNEQFF
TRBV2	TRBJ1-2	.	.	TGTGCCAGCAGTGACGGGGGACTGAACTATGGCTACACCTTC	CASSDGGLNYGYTF
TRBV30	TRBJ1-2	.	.	TGTGCCTGGAGTGTCAACGCTCGTGGCTACACCTTC	CAWSVNARGYTF
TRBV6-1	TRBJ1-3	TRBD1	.	TGTGCCAGCAGTGGTCGGTCCTTAGGGGGCAAGGGAAACACCATATATTTT	CASSGRSLGGKGNTIYF
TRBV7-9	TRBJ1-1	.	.	TGTGCCAGCAGCTTAAGTCAGGCTGGGACTGAAGCTTTCTTT	CASSLSQAGTEAFF
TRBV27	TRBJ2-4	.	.	TGTGCCAGCAGTTTTCAGGGGCCCGTAGGCAAAAACATTCAGTACTTC	CASSFQGPVGKNIQYF
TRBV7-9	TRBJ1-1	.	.	TGTGCCAGCAGCTTAGCGTGGGTCAAGAACACTGAAGCTTTCTTT	CASSLAWVKNTEAFF
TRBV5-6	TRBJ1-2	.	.	TGTGCCAGCAGCCCGGGCCGGAACTATGGCTACACCTTC	CASSPGRNYGYTF
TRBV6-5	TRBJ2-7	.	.	TGTGCCAGCAGTTACTTGGGACAACGAACGGAGCAGTACTTC	CASSYLGQRTEQYF
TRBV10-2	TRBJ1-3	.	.	TGCGCCAGCAGTGACCCCGCGGGGGCTGGAAACACCATATATTTT	CASSDPAGAGNTIYF
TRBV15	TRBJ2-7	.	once	TGTGCCACCAGCAGTACGGGGCAGTCCTACGAGCAGTACTTC	CATSSTGQSYEQYF
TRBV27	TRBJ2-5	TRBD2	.	TGTGCCAGCAGTTTATTGTCTAGCGGGAGACGGGAGACCCAGTACTTC	CASSLLSSGRRETQYF
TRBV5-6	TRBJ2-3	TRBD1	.	TGTGCCAGTGCTGAAATTTTAGGGGGCCCGTCAACAGATACGCAGTATTTT	CASAEILGGPSTDTQYF
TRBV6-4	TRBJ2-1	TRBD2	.	TGTGCCAGCAGTGACTCTACTAGCGGGAGGGCGGGTGAGCAGTTCTTC	CASSDSTSGRAGEQFF
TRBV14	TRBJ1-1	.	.	TGTGCCAGCAGCCTAGGTCGAAGGACTGAAGCTTTCTTT	CASSLGRRTEAFF
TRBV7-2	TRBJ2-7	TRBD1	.	TGTGCCAGCAGCCCCAAACAGGGGACCTACGAGCAGTACTTC	CASSPKQGTYEQYF
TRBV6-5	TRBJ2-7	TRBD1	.	TGTGCCAGCAGTTACAAAGGGGGCGGCGAGCAGTACTTC	CASSYKGGGEQYF
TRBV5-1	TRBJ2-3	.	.	TGCGCCAGCAGCTCGGGGCGGGATAATGCTCCGTATTTT	CASSSGRDNAPYF
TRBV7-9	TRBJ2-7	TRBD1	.	TGTGCCAGCAGCTCCCGGACAGGGCCCTACGAGCAGTACTTC	CASSSRTGPYEQYF
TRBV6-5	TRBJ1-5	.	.	TGTGCCAGCAGTCGAACAGGATATAGCAATCAGCCCCAGCATTTT	CASSRTGYSNQPQHF
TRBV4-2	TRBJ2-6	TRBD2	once	TGTGCCAGCAGCCAAGAACTAGCGGTCTCTGGGGCCAACGTCCTGACTTTC	CASSQELAVSGANVLTF
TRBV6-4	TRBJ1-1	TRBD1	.	TGTGCCAGCAGTGTCACAGGGGGCACTGAAGCTTTCTTT	CASSVTGGTEAFF
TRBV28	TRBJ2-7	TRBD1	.	TGTGCCAGCAATCAACCCGGGACAGGGATATACGAGCAGTACTTC	CASNQPGTGIYEQYF
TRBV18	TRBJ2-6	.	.	TGTGCCAGCTCACCACGGGACGGGGCCTCTGGGGCCAACGTCCTGACTTTC	CASSPRDGASGANVLTF
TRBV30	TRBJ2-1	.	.	TGTGCCTGGAGTGTACGGTACGGAGGCAGGCAGTTCTTC	CAWSVRYGGRQFF
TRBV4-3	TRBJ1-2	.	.	TGCGCCAGCAGCCAAGATCCGGGACTGCCTCTATATGGCTACACCTTC	CASSQDPGLPLYGYTF
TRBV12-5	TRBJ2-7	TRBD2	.	TGTGCTAGTGGTCGAAGACTAGCGGGAGGCTACGAGCAGTACTTC	CASGRRLAGGYEQYF
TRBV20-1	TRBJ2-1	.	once	TGCAGTGCGGGTAGCAATGAGCAGTTCTTC	CSAGSNEQFF
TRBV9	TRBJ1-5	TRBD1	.	TGTGCCAGCAGCGTAGGGACAGGGGCGAGCAATCAGCCCCAGCATTTT	CASSVGTGASNQPQHF
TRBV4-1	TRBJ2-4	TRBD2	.	TGCGCCAGCAGCCAGGCCGCGGGGGGGGACGCCAAAAACATTCAGTACTTC	CASSQAAGGDAKNIQYF
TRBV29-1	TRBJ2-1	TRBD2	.	TGCAGCGTACGACTAGCGGGAAGGCGTGAGCAGTTCTTC	CSVRLAGRREQFF